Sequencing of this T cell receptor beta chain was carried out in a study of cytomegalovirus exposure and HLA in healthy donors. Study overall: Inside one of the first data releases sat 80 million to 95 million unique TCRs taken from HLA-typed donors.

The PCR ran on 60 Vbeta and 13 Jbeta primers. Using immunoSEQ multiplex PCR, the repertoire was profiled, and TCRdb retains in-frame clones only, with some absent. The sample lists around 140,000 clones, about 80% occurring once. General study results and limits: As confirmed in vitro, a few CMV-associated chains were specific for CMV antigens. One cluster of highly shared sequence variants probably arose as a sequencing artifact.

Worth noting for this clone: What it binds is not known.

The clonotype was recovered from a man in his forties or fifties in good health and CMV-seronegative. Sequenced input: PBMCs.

The CDR3 loop reads CASSGSGGVPYEQYF. The CDR3 nucleotides read TGTGCCAGCAGTGGCAGTGGAGGAGTCCCCTACGAGCAGTACTTC. V and J are TRBV6-5 and TRBJ2-5; D possibly corresponds to TRBD2 (5 bases). The J call is in doubt because the DNA end fits TRBJ2-7 better. The CDR3 is made up of 15 amino acids. In germline, CDR1 is MNHEY, CDR2 SVGAGI.